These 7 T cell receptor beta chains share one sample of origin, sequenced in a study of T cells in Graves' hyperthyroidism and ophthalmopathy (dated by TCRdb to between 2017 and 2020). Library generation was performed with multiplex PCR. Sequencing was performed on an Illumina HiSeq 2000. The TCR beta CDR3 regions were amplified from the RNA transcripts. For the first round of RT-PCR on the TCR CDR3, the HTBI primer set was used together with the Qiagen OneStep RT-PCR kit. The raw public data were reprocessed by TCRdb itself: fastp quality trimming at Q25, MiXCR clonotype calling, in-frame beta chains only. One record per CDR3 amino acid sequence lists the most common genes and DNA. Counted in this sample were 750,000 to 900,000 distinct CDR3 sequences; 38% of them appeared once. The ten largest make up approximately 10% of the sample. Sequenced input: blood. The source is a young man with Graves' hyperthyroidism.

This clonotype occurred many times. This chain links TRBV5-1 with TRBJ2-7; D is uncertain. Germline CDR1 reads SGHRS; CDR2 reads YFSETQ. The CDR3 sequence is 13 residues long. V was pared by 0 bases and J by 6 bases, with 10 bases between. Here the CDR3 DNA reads TGCGCCAGCAGCTTGGAACCGTCAGGCGAGCAGTACTTC. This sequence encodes CASSLEPSGEQYF.

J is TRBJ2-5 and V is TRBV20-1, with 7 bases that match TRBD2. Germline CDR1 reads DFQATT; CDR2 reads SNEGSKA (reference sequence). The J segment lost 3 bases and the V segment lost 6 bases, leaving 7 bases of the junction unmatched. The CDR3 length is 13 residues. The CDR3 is CSATSSGEETQYF. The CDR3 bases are TGCAGTGCCACGTCCAGCGGGGAAGAGACCCAGTACTTC.

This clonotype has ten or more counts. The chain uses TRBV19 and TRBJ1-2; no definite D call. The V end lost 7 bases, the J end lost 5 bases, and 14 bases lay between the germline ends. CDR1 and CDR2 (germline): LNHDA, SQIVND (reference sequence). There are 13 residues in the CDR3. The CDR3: CASTPEGQYGYTF. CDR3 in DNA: TGTGCCAGTACTCCCGAGGGCCAGTATGGCTACACCTTC. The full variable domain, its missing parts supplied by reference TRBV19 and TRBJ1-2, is DGGITQSPKYLFRKEGQNVTLSCEQNLNHDAMYWYRQDPGQGLRLIYYSQIVNDFQKGDIAEGYSVSREKKESFPLTVTSAQKNPTAFYLCASTPEGQYGYTFGSGTRLTVV.

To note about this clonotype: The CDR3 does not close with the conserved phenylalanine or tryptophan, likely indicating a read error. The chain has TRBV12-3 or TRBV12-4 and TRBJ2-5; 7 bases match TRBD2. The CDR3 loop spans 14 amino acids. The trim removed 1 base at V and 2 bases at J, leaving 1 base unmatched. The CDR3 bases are TGTGCCAGCAGTTTAGGGGGGGGACAAGAGACCCAGTACCTC. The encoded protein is CASSLGGGQETQYL.

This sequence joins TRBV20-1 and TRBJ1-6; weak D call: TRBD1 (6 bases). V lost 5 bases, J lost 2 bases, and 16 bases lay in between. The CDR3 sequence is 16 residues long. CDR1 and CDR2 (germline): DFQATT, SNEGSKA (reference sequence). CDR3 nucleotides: TGCAGTGCTGCCAATCGGGGGGCCACCTATAATTCACCCCTCCACTTT. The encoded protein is CSAANRGATYNSPLHF.

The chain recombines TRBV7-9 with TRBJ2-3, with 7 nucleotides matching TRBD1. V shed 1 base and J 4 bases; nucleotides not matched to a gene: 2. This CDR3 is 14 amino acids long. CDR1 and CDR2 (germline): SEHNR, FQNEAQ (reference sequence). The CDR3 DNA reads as TGTGCCAGCAGCTTAGGAGGGGGCCCAGATACGCAGTATTTT. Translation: CASSLGGGPDTQYF.

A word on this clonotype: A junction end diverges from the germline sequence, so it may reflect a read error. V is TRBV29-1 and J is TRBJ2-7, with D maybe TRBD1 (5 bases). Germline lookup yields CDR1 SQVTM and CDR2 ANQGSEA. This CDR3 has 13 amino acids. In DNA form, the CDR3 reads TGCGGCGTTGCAGGGCAGGGCCTTTACGAGCAGTACTTC. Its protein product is CGVAGQGLYEQYF.